The 24 T cell receptor beta chains below were found in one sample sequenced in a study of shared clonotypes between healthy human individuals. Some clones are missing from TCRdb's copy, which holds only in-frame ones; the method was immunoSEQ multiplex PCR. Altogether 2.5 million or so clones are present, roughly 92% being singletons, with the ten largest covering over 0.12%. The source material was naive CD4+ T cells sorted from blood. Documented subset: CD45RA+ positively selected. The receptors originated from a man between 18 and 29 years old in good health.

The V call is TRBV11-2, the J call TRBJ2-7; 7 nucleotides line up with TRBD2. CDR1 SGHAT and CDR2 FQNNGV come from the germline V gene. The CDR3 runs 16 residues. The V segment lost 5 bases and the J segment 5 bases; nucleotides outside the gene matches: 15. Here the CDR3 DNA reads TGTGCCAGCAGCCGCATGACTAGCTCTTGGGGAAACGAGCAGTACTTC. Its translation: CASSRMTSSWGNEQYF.

The J gene is TRBJ2-2, the V gene TRBV11-2, with 8 bases matching TRBD1. CDR1 and CDR2 (germline): SGHAT, FQNNGV. The CDR3 is made up of 15 amino acids. V was clipped by 7 bases and J by 6 bases; unmatched bases: 10. The CDR3 region is CASNEGQVNAGELFF. CDR3 DNA sequence: TGTGCCAGCAACGAGGGACAGGTCAACGCCGGGGAGCTGTTTTTT. Full variable domain (remainder filled in from reference TRBV11-2 and TRBJ2-2): EAGVAQSPRYKIIEKRQSVAFWCNPISGHATLYWYQQILGQGPKLLIQFQNNGVVDDSQLPKDRFSAERLKGVDSTLKIQPAKLEDSAVYLCASNEGQVNAGELFFGEGSRLTVL.

The chain links TRBV7-9 to TRBJ1-2; D unclear. Trimming shortened V by 1 base and J by 6 bases, and 9 bases separated the two germline ends. This CDR3 spans 13 amino acids. The germline CDR1 and CDR2 sequences are SEHNR and FQNEAQ (reference sequence). The CDR3 DNA reads TGTGCCAGCAGCTTAGTATGGAAGAATGGCTACACCTTC. Its protein is CASSLVWKNGYTF.

Concerning this clone itself: Other DNA sequences from this sample encode an identical CDR3 as well. The chain joins TRBV7-9 to TRBJ1-2; possibly TRBD1 for D (5 bases). The CDR3 is 14 amino acids. The V gene lost 0 bases and the J gene lost 3 bases, with 8 bases spanning the gap. Germline values: CDR1 SEHNR, CDR2 FQNEAQ (reference sequence). CDR3: CASSLAGTDYGYTF. The CDR3 DNA is TGTGCCAGCAGCTTAGCTGGGACGGACTATGGCTACACCTTC.

The V and J genes are TRBV11-2 and TRBJ2-7; TRBD1 agrees at 9 bases. V was clipped by 5 bases and J by 6 bases; unmatched bases: 8. CDR1 is SGHAT and CDR2 is FQNNGV in the germline V gene. This CDR3 has 14 amino acids. The CDR3 is CASSPRDRVGEQYF. In DNA form, the CDR3 reads TGTGCCAGCAGCCCGCGGGACAGGGTTGGCGAGCAGTACTTC. The full variable domain, rest sourced from reference TRBV11-2 and TRBJ2-7, is EAGVAQSPRYKIIEKRQSVAFWCNPISGHATLYWYQQILGQGPKLLIQFQNNGVVDDSQLPKDRFSAERLKGVDSTLKIQPAKLEDSAVYLCASSPRDRVGEQYFGPGTRLTVT.

The chain joins TRBV5-6 to TRBJ2-3; D uncertain. The CDR3 length is 12 residues. Germline assignment: CDR1 SGHDT and CDR2 YYEEEE. V lost 0 bases and J 2 bases, leaving 1 base between the germline ends. As DNA, the CDR3 is TGTGCCAGCAGCTTGGCCACAGATACGCAGTATTTT. Residues: CASSLATDTQYF.

This clone has just one count. V is TRBV5-4 and J is TRBJ1-1, with 7 bases lining up with TRBD1. There are 16 residues in the CDR3. In germline, CDR1 is SGHNT, CDR2 YYREEE (reference sequence). Trimming cost V 3 bases and J 3 bases; bases outside gene matches: 11. The CDR3 DNA reads TGTGCCAGCAGCTCGGGGCAGGGGGGTGTGTACACTGAAGCTTTCTTT. This gives the protein CASSSGQGGVYTEAFF.

The chain is built from TRBV6-1 and TRBJ2-3; 10 nucleotides line up with TRBD2. The trim removed 4 bases at V and 3 bases at J, leaving 4 bases unmatched. Germline loops: CDR1 MNHNS, CDR2 SASEGT. This CDR3 region has 15 residues. Written as DNA, the CDR3 is TGTGCCAGCAGTGCGGCTAGCGGGGGAACAGATACGCAGTATTTT. Translated: CASSAASGGTDTQYF.

The chain links TRBV6-6 to TRBJ2-1; 8 nucleotides line up with TRBD2. The CDR3 spans 15 residues. Germline V lookup: CDR1 MNHNY, CDR2 SVGAGI (reference sequence). J was trimmed by 2 bases and V by 6 bases; bases with no gene match: 6. The CDR3 nucleotides are TGTGCCAGCAGGCGAAGCGGGGGAGCCTACAATGAGCAGTTCTTC. Its protein is CASRRSGGAYNEQFF.

V and J are TRBV5-1 and TRBJ1-1, with a tentative D call TRBD1 (5 bases). Germline lookup yields CDR1 SGHRS and CDR2 YFSETQ. The CDR3 runs to 16 residues. V lost 0 bases, J lost 5 bases, and 17 bases lay in between. CDR3 in DNA: TGCGCCAGCAGCTTGGTGGGGCCCCGGGGCATTACTGAAGCTTTCTTT. Translation gives CASSLVGPRGITEAFF. Drawing the rest from reference TRBV5-1 and TRBJ1-1, the complete variable domain is KAGVTQTPRYLIKTRGQQVTLSCSPISGHRSVSWYQQTPGQGLQFLFEYFSETQRNKGNFPGRFSGRQFSNSRSEMNVSTLELGDSALYLCASSLVGPRGITEAFFGQGTRLTVV.

This clone was counted a single time. The V gene is TRBV6-1, the J gene TRBJ1-2; D might be TRBD1 (5 bases). CDR1 and CDR2 from the germline V gene are MNHNS and SASEGT. The V end lost 10 bases, the J end lost 4 bases, and 22 bases lay between the germline ends. This CDR3 comprises 15 residues. The CDR3 is CAITSWKGNSYGYTF. The DNA of the CDR3 is TGTGCCATCACCTCTTGGAAGGGGAACTCCTATGGCTACACCTTC.

This chain uses TRBV29-1 with TRBJ2-1; TRBD2 might be the D (6 bases). Per germline, CDR1 SQVTM and CDR2 ANQGSEA. V gave up 7 bases and J gave up 12 bases, with 22 bases separating them. This CDR3 has 13 amino acids. CDR3 nucleotides: TGCAGCGGGGGACCAGTCGCTAGCGCGGGGCAGTTCTTC. It codes for CSGGPVASAGQFF.

The chain employs TRBV2 and TRBJ2-1; 9 nucleotides match TRBD2. Trimming took 4 bases from V and 9 from J; bases not matched to a gene: 10. The CDR3 totals 15 residues. From germline, CDR1 is SNHLY and CDR2 FYNNEI. In DNA, the CDR3 is TGTGCCAGCAGTGGATGGCGGGAGGGCCTAGGTGAGCAGTTCTTC. This encodes CASSGWREGLGEQFF.

The chain joins TRBV6-5 to TRBJ2-5, with D uncertain. Germline values: CDR1 MNHEY, CDR2 SVGAGI. Trimming pared 8 bases from V and 4 bases from J, leaving 11 bases between. The CDR3 spans 12 residues. This CDR3 reads CASGTVGETQYF. The CDR3 DNA reads TGTGCCAGCGGTACGGTTGGAGAGACCCAGTACTTC.

J is TRBJ2-7 and V is TRBV18; D gene ambiguous. The germline V gene encodes CDR1 KGHSH and CDR2 LQKENI. The CDR3 extends over 14 amino acids. V lost 3 bases and J 1 base, leaving 10 bases between the germline ends. In DNA, the CDR3 is TGTGCCAGCTCACCCTTGGCCAATTCCTACGAGCAGTACTTC. It is translated as CASSPLANSYEQYF.

This sequence joins TRBV9 and TRBJ2-7; no definite D call. Deletions cut 4 bases from V and 2 bases from J, with 13 bases between. The CDR3 has 14 residues. CDR1 and CDR2 from the germline V gene are SGDLS and YYNGEE. As DNA, the CDR3 is TGTGCCAGCAGCCCACAAACAACCCCCTACGAGCAGTACTTC. The encoded protein is CASSPQTTPYEQYF. The full variable domain, completed using reference TRBV9 and TRBJ2-7, is DSGVTQTPKHLITATGQRVTLRCSPRSGDLSVYWYQQSLDQGLQFLIQYYNGEERAKGNILERFSAQQFPDLHSELNLSSLELGDSALYFCASSPQTTPYEQYFGPGTRLTVT.

Points on this clone: The sample contains more than one DNA sequence encoding this CDR3. CDR3: CASSSQGNTEAFF. In DNA, the CDR3 is TGCGCCAGCAGCTCGCAGGGCAACACTGAAGCTTTCTTT. The V and J genes are TRBV5-1 and TRBJ1-1, with a tentative D call TRBD1 (5 bases). From germline, CDR1 is SGHRS and CDR2 YFSETQ. The CDR3 loop spans 13 amino acids. Trimming shortened V by 3 bases and J by 2 bases, and 8 bases separated the two germline ends.

V gene TRBV6-5 combines with J gene TRBJ2-1; 7 nucleotides agree with TRBD2. The CDR3 covers 15 residues. Germline CDR1 is MNHEY and CDR2 is SVGAGI. V lost 6 bases to trimming and J lost 4 bases; unmatched junction nucleotides: 9. CDR3 sequence (DNA): TGTGCCAGCAGACCCGGGACTACACCTTACAATGAGCAGTTCTTC. This codes for CASRPGTTPYNEQFF.

CDR3 in amino acids: CASSITDTGNTIYF. CDR3 coding DNA: TGTGCCAGTAGTATAACAGATACCGGAAACACCATATATTTT. This rearrangement joins TRBV19 to TRBJ1-3; D remains ambiguous. CDR3 length: 14 residues. The V gene lost 2 bases and the J gene lost 4 bases, with 9 bases spanning the gap. Per the germline V gene, CDR1 is LNHDA and CDR2 is SQIVND (reference sequence).

The chain combines TRBV6-1 with TRBJ2-7; D ambiguous. The germline V gene encodes CDR1 MNHNS and CDR2 SASEGT. CDR3 length: 14 residues. The V and J ends lost 4 bases and 9 bases respectively, with 19 bases between them. CDR3 in amino acids: CASSVSRMSKGQYF. CDR3 in DNA: TGTGCCAGCAGTGTCAGCAGGATGTCTAAGGGGCAGTACTTC.

The chain combines TRBV13 with TRBJ2-1; 7 bases are shared with TRBD2. Germline V gene sequence: CDR1 PRHDT, CDR2 FYEKMQ (reference sequence). The CDR3 is 14 residues long. V gave up 1 base and J gave up 7 bases; unmatched junction bases: 4. CDR3 residues: CASSLVGGVNEQFF. DNA for the CDR3: TGTGCCAGCAGCTTAGTGGGAGGGGTAAATGAGCAGTTCTTC.

The chain is built from TRBV4-3 and TRBJ2-2; no reliable D call. CDR1 is LGHNA and CDR2 is YSLEER in the germline V gene. The CDR3 loop spans 16 amino acids. Between the trimmed V and J ends, which lost 1 base and 1 base, there was a span of 10 bases. CDR3 in amino acids: CASSQVPLRNTGELFF. CDR3 coding DNA: TGCGCCAGCAGCCAAGTTCCTTTGAGGAACACCGGGGAGCTGTTTTTT.

The chain recombines TRBV27 with TRBJ2-5; D remains unclear. This CDR3 is 13 amino acids long. Trimming took off 0 bases at V and 7 bases at J, with 9 bases between the two ends. Per the germline V gene, CDR1 is MNHEY and CDR2 is SMNVEV (reference sequence). The CDR3 loop is CASSLSTAGTQYF. The CDR3 DNA reads TGTGCCAGCAGTTTATCTACCGCCGGGACCCAGTACTTC.

To note about this clone: Other DNA sequences in the same sample also yield this CDR3. CDR3 in amino acids: CASSESGETQYF. CDR3 in DNA: TGTGCCAGCAGTGAATCTGGAGAGACCCAGTACTTC. The chain links TRBV6-1 to TRBJ2-5, with unresolved D. In germline, CDR1 is MNHNS, CDR2 SASEGT. This CDR3 is 12 amino acids long. With 2 bases removed from V and 4 bases from J, the gap between germline ends came to 5 bases.